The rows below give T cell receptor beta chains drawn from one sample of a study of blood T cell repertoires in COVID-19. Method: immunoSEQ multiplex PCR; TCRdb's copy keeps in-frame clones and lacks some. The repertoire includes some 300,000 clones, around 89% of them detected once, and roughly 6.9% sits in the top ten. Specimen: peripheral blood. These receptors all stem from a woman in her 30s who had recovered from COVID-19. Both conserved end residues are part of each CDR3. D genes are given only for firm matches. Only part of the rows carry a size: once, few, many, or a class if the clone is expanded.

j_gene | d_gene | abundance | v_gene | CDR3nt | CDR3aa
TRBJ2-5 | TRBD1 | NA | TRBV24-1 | TGTGCCACCAGCCTGACAGGGGTTGGAGAGACCCAGTACTTC | CATSLTGVGETQYF
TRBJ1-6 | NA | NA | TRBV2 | TGTGCCAGCAGTGAAGCGGGAGGGAACTCCTATAATTCACCCCTCCACTTT | CASSEAGGNSYNSPLHF
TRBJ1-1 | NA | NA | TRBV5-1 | TGCGCCAGCAGCTTGCGTTGGGGGGAGACTGAAGCTTTCTTT | CASSLRWGETEAFF
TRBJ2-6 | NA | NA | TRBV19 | TGTGCCAGTAGTTCGCTCGTCCGGAGCTCTGGGGCCAACGTCCTGACTTTC | CASSSLVRSSGANVLTF
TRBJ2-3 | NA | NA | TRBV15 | TGTGCCACCAGCTGGAGACTATCTAGCACAGATACGCAGTATTTT | CATSWRLSSTDTQYF
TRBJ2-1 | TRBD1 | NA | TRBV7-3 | TGTGCCAGCGGACAGGGCCATGAGCAGTTCTTC | CASGQGHEQFF
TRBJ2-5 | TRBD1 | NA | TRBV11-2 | TGTGCCAGCAGCCCTTCTCCTCGACAGGGCCAAGAGACCCAGTACTTC | CASSPSPRQGQETQYF
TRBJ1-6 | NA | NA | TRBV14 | TGTGCCAGCAGCCAAGTGGCCTTTTCACCCCTCCACTTT | CASSQVAFSPLHF
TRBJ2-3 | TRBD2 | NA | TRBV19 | TGTGCCAGTAGGCTAGCGGGGGGGACAGATACGCAGTATTTT | CASRLAGGTDTQYF
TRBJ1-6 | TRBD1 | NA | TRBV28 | TGTGCCAGCAGTTTATGGGGACAGGGTGCCTCACCCCTCCACTTT | CASSLWGQGASPLHF
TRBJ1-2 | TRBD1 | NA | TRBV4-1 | TGCGCCAGCAGCCAAGGAGGGGGCGGAAACTATGGCTACACCTTC | CASSQGGGGNYGYTF
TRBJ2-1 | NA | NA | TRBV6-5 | TGTGCCAGCAGCCGATTGGGGCTCTCGGACAATGAGCAGTTCTTC | CASSRLGLSDNEQFF
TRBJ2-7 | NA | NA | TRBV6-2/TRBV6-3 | TGTGCCAGCAGTGACAGGCGCCCCTACGAGCAGTACTTC | CASSDRRPYEQYF
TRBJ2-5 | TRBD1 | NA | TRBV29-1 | TGCAGCGTTGTTCGGGGCGGCAGGGGGCGCGGAGAGACCCAGTACTTC | CSVVRGGRGRGETQYF
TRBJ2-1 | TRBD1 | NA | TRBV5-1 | TGCGCCAGCAGCGGGCCGGGACAGCCCAAATACAACAATGAGCAGTTCTTC | CASSGPGQPKYNNEQFF
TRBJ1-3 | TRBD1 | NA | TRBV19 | TGTGCCAGTAGTATTGGGACAGGGGGAAACACCATATATTTT | CASSIGTGGNTIYF
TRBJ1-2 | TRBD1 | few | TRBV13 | TGTGCCAGCAGCCGGACAGGGGGCTATGGCTACACCTTC | CASSRTGGYGYTF
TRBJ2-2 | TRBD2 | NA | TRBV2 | TGTGCCAGCAATCGGGGGGACACCGGGGAGCTGTTTTTT | CASNRGDTGELFF
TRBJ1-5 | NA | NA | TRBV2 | TGTGCCAGCAGTGGACGCACAGGTATCAATCAGCCCCAGCATTTT | CASSGRTGINQPQHF
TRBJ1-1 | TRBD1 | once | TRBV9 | TGTGCCAGCAGCGCGTTAAACAGGGGCGAAGCTTTCTTT | CASSALNRGEAFF
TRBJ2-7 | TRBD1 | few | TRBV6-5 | TGTGCCAGCAGACCATCCGGGACAGGGGGCTACGAGCAGTACTTC | CASRPSGTGGYEQYF
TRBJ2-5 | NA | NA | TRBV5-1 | TGCGCCAGCAGCTTACTCCAAGAGACCCAGTACTTC | CASSLLQETQYF